This paragraph covers one T cell receptor beta chain sequence. Its antigen is currently unknown. These data come from a study of cytomegalovirus exposure and HLA in healthy donors. PCR involved 60 Vbeta and 13 Jbeta primers. Repertoires were generated with immunoSEQ multiplex PCR, while TCRdb's copy carries only in-frame clones and drops some. The data contain 160,000 or so clones, 81% of them seen just once; the ten biggest clones take up roughly 4.9%. Germline loops: CDR1 WSHSY, CDR2 SAAADI. The CDR3 covers 15 residues. V was pared by 3 bases and J by 4 bases, with 13 bases between. Regarding the study as a whole: Presence/absence analyses assumed roughly uniform sequencing depth across donors, which may not hold.

The sequence was collected from a woman younger than 30 in good health and CMV-seropositive. Specimen: PBMCs. This chain links TRBV10-2 with TRBJ1-5; D is ambiguous. The CDR3 bases are TGCGCCAGCAGTGATATATTAGTTCCAAATCAGCCCCAGCATTTT. This codes for CASSDILVPNQPQHF.